The 5 T cell receptor gamma chains reported below all come from one sample, sequenced in a study of gamma-delta T cells after stem cell transplantation. TCRdb re-called the RT-PCR reads via CATT. The sample has thousands of gamma-chain clones; nearly 5% are singletons. Sequencing was done on a sample of gamma-delta T cells. Receptor source: a human donor. It is not recorded whose cells these are; they may come from a transplant donor.

This clone was detected only a few times. V gene TRGV9 combines with J gene TRGJ1 or TRGJ2. CDR3 size: 15 residues. Germline lookup yields CDR1 GITISATS and CDR2 ISYDGTV (reference sequence). Germline trimming cut 3 bases from V and 10 bases from J; bases unmatched to any gene: 18. CDR3 coding DNA: TGTGCCTTGTGGGAGCCCTCCCAACCCCTACAAAAGAAACTCTTT. Its protein product is CALWEPSQPLQKKLF.

This clone was counted only a few times. The sample holds other DNA sequences that translate to the same CDR3. The J gene is TRGJP, the V gene TRGV9. The CDR3 contains 17 residues. Unmatched junction bases numbered 4, after V lost 2 bases and J lost 3 bases. Germline CDR1 and CDR2: GITISATS and ISYDGTV (reference sequence). The CDR3 DNA follows: TGTGCCTTGTGGGAGGATCAGCAAGAGTTGGGCAAAAAAATCAAGGTATTT. Its protein is CALWEDQQELGKKIKVF.

This clone is medium-sized. Different DNA sequences within this sample yield the same CDR3. This sequence joins TRGV9 and TRGJP. CDR1 and CDR2 from the germline V gene are GITISATS and ISYDGTV (reference sequence). This CDR3 spans 19 amino acids. V trimming: 1 base; J trimming: 3 bases; junction bases outside the gene matches: 9. CDR3 in amino acids: CALWEVIPEQELGKKIKVF. In nucleotides, the CDR3 is TGTGCCTTGTGGGAGGTAATCCCAGAGCAAGAGTTGGGCAAAAAAATCAAGGTATTT.

This clone was seen only a few times. This rearrangement joins TRGV9 to TRGJP. The CDR3 runs to 17 residues. CDR1 is GITISATS and CDR2 is ISYDGTV in the germline V gene (reference sequence). J gave up 4 bases and V 2 bases, and 5 bases lay outside the gene matches. CDR3 protein: CALWEAGQELGKKIKVF. The CDR3 DNA is TGTGCCTTGTGGGAGGCAGGCCAAGAGTTGGGCAAAAAAATCAAGGTATTT.

This clone was counted only a few times. V gene TRGV9 combines with J gene TRGJ1 or TRGJ2. The junction had 5 bases not matched to a gene; V was cut back by 0 bases and J by 3 bases. In germline, CDR1 is GITISATS, CDR2 ISYDGTV (reference sequence). There are 14 residues in the CDR3. In DNA form, the CDR3 reads TGTGCCTTGTGGGAGGTGCGGGGTTATTATAAGAAACTCTTT. Its translation: CALWEVRGYYKKLF.